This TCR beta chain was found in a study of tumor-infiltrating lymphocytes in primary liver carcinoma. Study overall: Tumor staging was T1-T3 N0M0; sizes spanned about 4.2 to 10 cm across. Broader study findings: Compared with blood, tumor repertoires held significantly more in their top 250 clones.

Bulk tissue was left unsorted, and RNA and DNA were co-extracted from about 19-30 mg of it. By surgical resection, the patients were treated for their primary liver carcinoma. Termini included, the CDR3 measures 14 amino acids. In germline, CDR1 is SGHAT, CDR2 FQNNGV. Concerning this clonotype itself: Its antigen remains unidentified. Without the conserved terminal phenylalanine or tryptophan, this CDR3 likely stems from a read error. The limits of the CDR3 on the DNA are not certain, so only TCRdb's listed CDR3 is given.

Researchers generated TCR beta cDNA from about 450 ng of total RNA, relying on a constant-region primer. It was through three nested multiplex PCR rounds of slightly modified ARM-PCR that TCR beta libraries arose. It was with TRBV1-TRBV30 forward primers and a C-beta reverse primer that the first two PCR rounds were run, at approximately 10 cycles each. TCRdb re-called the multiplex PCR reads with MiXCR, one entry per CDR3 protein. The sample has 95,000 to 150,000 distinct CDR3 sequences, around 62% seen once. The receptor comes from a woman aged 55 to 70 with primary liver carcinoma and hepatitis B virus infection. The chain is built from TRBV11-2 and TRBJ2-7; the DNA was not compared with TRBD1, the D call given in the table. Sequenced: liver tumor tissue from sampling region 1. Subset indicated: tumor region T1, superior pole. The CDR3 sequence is CASSPPSGASEQWL.